This entry is about one T cell receptor (beta chain). The target of this receptor is not known. No clone much larger than this one lies a single base away; base qualities are absent. The data were obtained in a study of CD8+CD57+ T cells in acquired aplastic anemia (dated 2018 in TCRdb). Describing the broader study: Extracted DNA from sorted CD4+ and CD8+ cells averaged 3.2 ug, ranging from about 0.18 to 27.4 ug. CD8+CD57+ expansion was defined as frequency above the mean frequency observed in healthy subjects.

Genomic DNA was used as template for profiling of TCR beta VDJ combinations and CDR3 sequences. An Illumina HiSeq 2000 was used for TCR repertoire sequencing. The study's own analysis went as follows. Repertoires were assessed using TRBV/TRBJ rearrangement plots, CDR3 size and DJ length profiles, and Simpson's diversity index. The most abundant DNA sequence in the deep sequencing data was defined as the immunodominant clone. CDR3 amino acid sequences were screened for sharing across subjects and were compared with published repertoires and the VDJdb database. Clones were called with MiXCR by TCRdb after fastp trimmed the public reads at Q25, and only in-frame beta chains were retained. Rows matching on CDR3 protein sequence are summarized as one entry with the most common DNA and genes. The V and J calls and clone size come from TCRdb's table, not from the authors' own analysis. This sample lists about 270,000 distinct CDR3 sequences; 82% were detected once. The ten largest clonotypes hold less than 50% of the sample.

Paper-wide results and their limitations: Although 25 to 30 CD8+ CDR3 sequences were shared by patients and controls, these sequences appeared highly expressed in patients and within the immunodominant clones of patients. Between patients and healthy controls, no significant difference in CD8+ Simpson's diversity was found (P=0.060).

A distance of 12 bases separates the germline ends of V and J, which lose 6 bases and 1 base respectively. The CDR3 contains 14 residues, cysteine and phenylalanine counted. Left in the record is the CDR3 DNA by itself, 42 bases read in frame from the first base. The germline V gene gives CDR1 as MNHEY and CDR2 as SVGAGI. Flow cytometry had shown CD8+CD57+ cell expansion in the patients selected for sequencing. All patients had severe acquired aplastic anemia diagnosed by International Study of Aplastic Anemia and Agranulocytosis and Camitta criteria. No therapy had been received by the patients at the time of blood sampling. TCR repertoires of sorted CD4+ and CD8+ blood T cells from severe aplastic anemia patients and healthy subjects were deep-sequenced in the study. Patients were enrolled in the USA under clinicaltrials.gov protocols 00001620, 01623167, 00001397, 00071045, 00081523 and 00961064. Ficoll-Paque density gradient centrifugation was used to isolate peripheral blood mononuclear cells. Before DNA extraction, CD4+ and CD8+ T cells were sorted by FACS or by magnetic beads.

The receptor was isolated from a human donor with aplastic anemia. The material sequenced was sorted CD4+, CD8+, or CD8+CD57+ T cells (not recorded which) from PBMCs. The chain couples TRBV6-5 to TRBJ1-1, with the D gene not clear enough to name. The sequenced DNA: TGTGCCAGCAGGGAGGTGTGGGGGAACACTGAAGCTTTCTTT. Its translation reads: CASREVWGNTEAFF.